This T cell receptor (beta chain) comes out of a study of cytomegalovirus exposure and HLA in healthy donors. This clone was seen only a few times. TCRdb's copy holds only in-frame clones and misses some; the assay was immunoSEQ multiplex PCR. The repertoire has about 170,000 clones, around 87% of them found once; the top ten carry 1.4%. This CDR3 is 15 amino acids long. V lost 5 bases, J lost 1 base, and 7 bases stayed unmatched. Germline loops: CDR1 GTSNPN, CDR2 SVGIG (reference sequence). Sequenced input: PBMCs. The rearrangement links TRBV30 to TRBJ1-1; TRBD1 agrees at 10 bases. The sequence derives from a woman in her 30s in good health and CMV-seronegative. The CDR3 loop reads CAWGDRGSTNTEAFF. The CDR3 nucleotides are TGTGCCTGGGGGGACAGGGGTTCTACGAACACTGAAGCTTTCTTT.